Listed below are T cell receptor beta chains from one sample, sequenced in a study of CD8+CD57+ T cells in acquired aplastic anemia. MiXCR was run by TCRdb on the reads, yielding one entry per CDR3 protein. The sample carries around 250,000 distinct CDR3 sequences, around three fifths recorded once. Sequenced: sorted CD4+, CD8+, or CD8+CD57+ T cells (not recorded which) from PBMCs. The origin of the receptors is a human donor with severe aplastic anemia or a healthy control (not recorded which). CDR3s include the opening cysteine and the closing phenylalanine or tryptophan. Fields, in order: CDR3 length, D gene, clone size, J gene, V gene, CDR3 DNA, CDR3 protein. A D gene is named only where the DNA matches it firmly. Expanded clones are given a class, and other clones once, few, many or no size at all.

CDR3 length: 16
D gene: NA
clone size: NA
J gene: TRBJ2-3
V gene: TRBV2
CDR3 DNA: TGTGCCAGCAGTGAAGGTGGGGGGGCAGGCACAGATACGCAGTATTTT
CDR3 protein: CASSEGGGAGTDTQYF

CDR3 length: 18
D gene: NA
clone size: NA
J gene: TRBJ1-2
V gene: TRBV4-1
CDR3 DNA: TGCGCCAGCAGCCAACCGATACGGGACGGCCGATTGGACTATGGCTACACCTTC
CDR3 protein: CASSQPIRDGRLDYGYTF

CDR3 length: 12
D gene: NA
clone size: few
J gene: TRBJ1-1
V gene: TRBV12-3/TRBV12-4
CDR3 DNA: TGTGCCAGCAGTTTAGGGACCGGGTGGGCTTTCTTT
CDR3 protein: CASSLGTGWAFF

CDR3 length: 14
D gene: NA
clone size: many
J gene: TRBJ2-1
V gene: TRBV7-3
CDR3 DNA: TGTGCCAGCAGCTCGACTGGCTCCTACAATGAGCAGTTCTTC
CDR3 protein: CASSSTGSYNEQFF

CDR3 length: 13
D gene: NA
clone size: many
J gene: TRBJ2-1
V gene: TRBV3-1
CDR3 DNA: TGTGCCAGCAGCCAAGGGACTGTGGATGAGCAGTTCTTC
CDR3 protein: CASSQGTVDEQFF

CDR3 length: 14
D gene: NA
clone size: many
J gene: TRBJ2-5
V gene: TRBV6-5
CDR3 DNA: TGTGCCAGCAGTGATAACAGGGTCCGGGAGACCCAGTACTTC
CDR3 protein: CASSDNRVRETQYF

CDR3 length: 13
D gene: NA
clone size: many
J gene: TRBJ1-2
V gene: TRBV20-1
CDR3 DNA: TGCAGTGCTAGAGACGCCACGAACTATGGCTACACCTTC
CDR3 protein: CSARDATNYGYTF

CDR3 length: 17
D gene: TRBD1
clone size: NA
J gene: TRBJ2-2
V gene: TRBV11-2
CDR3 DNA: TGTGCCAGCAGCTTAGACAGGGGGCGGGTCGGGACCGGGGAGCTGTTTTTT
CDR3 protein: CASSLDRGRVGTGELFF

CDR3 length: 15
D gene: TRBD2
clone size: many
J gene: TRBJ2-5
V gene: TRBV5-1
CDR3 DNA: TGCGCCAGCAGCTATAGCGGGGGGGAAAAAGAGACCCAGTACTTC
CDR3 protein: CASSYSGGEKETQYF

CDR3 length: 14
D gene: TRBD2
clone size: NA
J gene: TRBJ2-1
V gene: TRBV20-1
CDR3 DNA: TGCAGTGCTAGCGAGCGGGGGGCCTACAATGAGCAGTTCTTC
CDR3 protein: CSASERGAYNEQFF

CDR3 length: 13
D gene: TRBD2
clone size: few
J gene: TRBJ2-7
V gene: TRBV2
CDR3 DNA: TGTGCCAGCAGTTGGTCTAGCGGGAGTTCGGGGTACTTC
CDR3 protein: CASSWSSGSSGYF

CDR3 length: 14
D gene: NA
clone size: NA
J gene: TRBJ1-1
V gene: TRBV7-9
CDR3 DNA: TGTGCCAGCAGCTTGATTCAGGGTGGTGGTGAAGCTTTCTTT
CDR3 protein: CASSLIQGGGEAFF

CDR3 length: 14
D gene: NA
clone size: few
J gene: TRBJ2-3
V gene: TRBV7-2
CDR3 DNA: TGTGCCAGCAGCTTAACAGGGATCCCAGATACGCAGTATTTT
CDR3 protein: CASSLTGIPDTQYF

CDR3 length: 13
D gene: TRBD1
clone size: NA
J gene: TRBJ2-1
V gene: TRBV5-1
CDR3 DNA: TGCGCCAGCAGCGCTGGACAGGACAATGAGCAGTTCTTC
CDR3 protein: CASSAGQDNEQFF

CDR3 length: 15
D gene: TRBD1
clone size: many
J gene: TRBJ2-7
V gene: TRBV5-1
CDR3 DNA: TGCGCCAGCAGCTATTCCGGGACAGGGCTCTACGAGCAGTACTTC
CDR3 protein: CASSYSGTGLYEQYF

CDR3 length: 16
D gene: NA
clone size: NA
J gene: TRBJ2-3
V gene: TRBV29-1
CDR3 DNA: TGCAGCGTTGAATGGTGGCAGGGGCTAAGCACAGATACGCAGTATTTT
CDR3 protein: CSVEWWQGLSTDTQYF

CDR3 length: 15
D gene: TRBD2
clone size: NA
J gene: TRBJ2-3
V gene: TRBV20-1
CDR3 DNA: TGCAGTGCTAGAGGGGGGAGCGGGGGCACAGATACGCAGTATTTT
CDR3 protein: CSARGGSGGTDTQYF

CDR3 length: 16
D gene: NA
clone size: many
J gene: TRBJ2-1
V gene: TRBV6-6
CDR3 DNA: TGTGCCAGCAGTCCCCTTGGGGGGTTAGGCTACAATGAGCAGTTCTTC
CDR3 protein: CASSPLGGLGYNEQFF

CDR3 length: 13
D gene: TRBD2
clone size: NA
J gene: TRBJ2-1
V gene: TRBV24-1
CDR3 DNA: TGTGCCACCAGTGAGGGGGGGACGAGTGAGCAGTTCTTC
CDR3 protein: CATSEGGTSEQFF

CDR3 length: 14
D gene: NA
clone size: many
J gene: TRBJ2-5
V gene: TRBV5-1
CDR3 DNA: TGCGCCAGCAGCTCGCAGGGTTCTGAAGAGACCCAGTACTTC
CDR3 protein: CASSSQGSEETQYF

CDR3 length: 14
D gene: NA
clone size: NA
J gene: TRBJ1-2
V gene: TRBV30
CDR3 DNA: TGTGCCTGGAGTGTACATCACAGTAACTATGGCTACACCTTC
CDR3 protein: CAWSVHHSNYGYTF

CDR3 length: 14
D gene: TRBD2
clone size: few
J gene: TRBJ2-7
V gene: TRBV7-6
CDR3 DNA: TGTGCCAGCAGCCGACTAGCGGGGGGGAACGAGCAGTACTTC
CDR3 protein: CASSRLAGGNEQYF

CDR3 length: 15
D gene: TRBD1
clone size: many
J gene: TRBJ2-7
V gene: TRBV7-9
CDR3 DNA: TGTGCCAGCAGCTTAGGCCAGGGGGACCTCTACGAGCAGTACTTC
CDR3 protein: CASSLGQGDLYEQYF

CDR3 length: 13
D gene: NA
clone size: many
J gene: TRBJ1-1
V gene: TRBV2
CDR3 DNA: TGTGCCAGCAGTAATTTACGGGCAACTGAAGCTTTCTTT
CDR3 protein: CASSNLRATEAFF

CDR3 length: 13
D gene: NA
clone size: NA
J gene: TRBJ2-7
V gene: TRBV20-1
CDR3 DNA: TGCAGTGCTAGCGGGAGAGTCACCTACGAGCAGTACTTC
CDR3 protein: CSASGRVTYEQYF

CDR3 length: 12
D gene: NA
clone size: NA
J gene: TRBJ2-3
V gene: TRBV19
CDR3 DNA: TGTGCCAGTAGTGAGGTGGGAGATACGCAGTATTTT
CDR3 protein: CASSEVGDTQYF

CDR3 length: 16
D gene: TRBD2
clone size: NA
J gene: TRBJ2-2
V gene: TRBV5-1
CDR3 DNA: TGCGCCAGCAGCTTGGGACTAGCAGGACTCACCGGGGAGCTGTTTTTT
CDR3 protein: CASSLGLAGLTGELFF

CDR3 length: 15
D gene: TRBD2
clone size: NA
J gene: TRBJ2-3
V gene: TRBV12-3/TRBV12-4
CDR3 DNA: TGTGCCAGCAGTTTCGAACTAGCGGGAGGAGATACGCAGTATTTT
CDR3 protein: CASSFELAGGDTQYF

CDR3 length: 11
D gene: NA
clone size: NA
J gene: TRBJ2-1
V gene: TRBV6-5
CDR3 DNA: TGTGCCAGCAGTGAAGCGCTAGCGCAGTTCTTC
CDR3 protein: CASSEALAQFF

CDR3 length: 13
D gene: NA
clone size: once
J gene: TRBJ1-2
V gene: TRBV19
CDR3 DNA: TGTGCCAGTAGTAGGGTACAGGTTGGGGGCTACACCTTC
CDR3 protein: CASSRVQVGGYTF

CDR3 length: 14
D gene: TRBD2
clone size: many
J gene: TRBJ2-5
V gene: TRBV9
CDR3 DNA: TGTGCCAGCAGCGTAGGGCGGGAGTGGGAGACCCAGTACTTC
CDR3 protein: CASSVGREWETQYF

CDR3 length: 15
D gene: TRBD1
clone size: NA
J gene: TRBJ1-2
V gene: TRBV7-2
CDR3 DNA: TGTGCCAGCAGCCCAAGTGACAGGGGGCTGGAGGGCTACACCTTC
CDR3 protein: CASSPSDRGLEGYTF

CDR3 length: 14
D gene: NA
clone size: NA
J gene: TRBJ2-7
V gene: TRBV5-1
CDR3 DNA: TGCGCCAGCTCGTTGGAGGGGGCATGGTACGAGCAGTACTTC
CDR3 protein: CASSLEGAWYEQYF

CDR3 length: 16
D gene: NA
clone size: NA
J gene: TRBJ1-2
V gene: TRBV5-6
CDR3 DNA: TGTGCCAGCAGCCTTTGGGACCGGGACGGAGAGCATGGCTACACCTTC
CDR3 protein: CASSLWDRDGEHGYTF

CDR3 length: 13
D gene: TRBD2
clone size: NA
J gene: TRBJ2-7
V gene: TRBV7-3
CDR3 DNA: TGTGCCAGCAGCTCCGGGACTAGTACCGAGCAGTACTTC
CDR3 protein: CASSSGTSTEQYF

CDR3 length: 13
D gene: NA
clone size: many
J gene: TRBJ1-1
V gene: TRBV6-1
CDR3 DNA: TGTGCCAGCAGTGAAGGTTTAAGGCAAGAAGCTTTCTTT
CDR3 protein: CASSEGLRQEAFF

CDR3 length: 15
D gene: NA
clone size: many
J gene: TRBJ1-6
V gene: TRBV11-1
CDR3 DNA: TGTGCCAGCAGTCAACCGGCGGGTCGAAATTCACCCCTCCACTTT
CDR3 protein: CASSQPAGRNSPLHF

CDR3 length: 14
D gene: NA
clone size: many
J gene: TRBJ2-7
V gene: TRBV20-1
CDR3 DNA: TGCAGTGCTAGAATGGCGGGGTCCTCCTACGAGCAGTACTTC
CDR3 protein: CSARMAGSSYEQYF

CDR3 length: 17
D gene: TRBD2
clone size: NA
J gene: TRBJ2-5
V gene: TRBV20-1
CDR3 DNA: TGCAGTGCTCTGGCACTAGCGGGGGGGCCCTTGGGGAGAGACCAGTACTTC
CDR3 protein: CSALALAGGPLGRDQYF

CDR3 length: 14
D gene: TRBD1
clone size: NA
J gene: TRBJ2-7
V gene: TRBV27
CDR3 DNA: TGTGCCAGCAGTACAGGGGAAAGAAGCTACGAGCAGTACTTC
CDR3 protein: CASSTGERSYEQYF